This T cell receptor (beta chain) was recovered during a study of CD8 T cells in Susac syndrome. CD8+ and CD4+ T cells from blood underwent TCR beta sequencing. Control patients had untreated stable or active relapsing-remitting multiple sclerosis by revised McDonald criteria. TEMRA cells were FACS-enriched, with CD8+ and CD4+ T cells isolated negatively. The V gene lost 0 bases and the J gene lost 5 bases, with 10 bases spanning the gap. This CDR3 has 14 residues. CDR1 and CDR2 from the germline V gene are MNHNS and SASEGT. With random hexamers, reverse transcription was performed on roughly 0.5 to 1 ug of RNA. Coverage of TCR beta CDR3 amplification by immunoSEQ multiplex PCR extended to 54 Vbeta and 13 Jbeta. MiXCR, applied by TCRdb to the immunoSEQ multiplex PCR reads, yields one record per CDR3 protein. The repertoire holds 250,000 or so distinct CDR3 sequences, 80% to 95% seen once, with around 0.072% in the top ten.

This TCR derives from a human donor with multiple sclerosis. The material sequenced was CD4+ T cells from PBMCs. V gene TRBV6-1 combines with J gene TRBJ1-1; D may be TRBD1 (5 bases). The CDR3 loop reads CASSEAQGETEAFF. In DNA form, the CDR3 reads TGTGCCAGCAGTGAAGCGCAAGGGGAAACTGAAGCTTTCTTT.